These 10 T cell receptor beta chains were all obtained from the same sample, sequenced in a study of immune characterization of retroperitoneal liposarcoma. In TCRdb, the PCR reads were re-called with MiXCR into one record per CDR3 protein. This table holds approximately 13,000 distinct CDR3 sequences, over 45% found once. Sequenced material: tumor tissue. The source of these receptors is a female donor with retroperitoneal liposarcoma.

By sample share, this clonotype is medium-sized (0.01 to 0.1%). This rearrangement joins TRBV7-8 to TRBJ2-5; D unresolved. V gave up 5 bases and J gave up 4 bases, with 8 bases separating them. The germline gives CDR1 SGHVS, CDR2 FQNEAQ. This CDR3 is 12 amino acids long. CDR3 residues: CASSSSGETQYF. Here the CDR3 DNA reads TGTGCCAGCAGCAGTTCGGGAGAGACCCAGTACTTC.

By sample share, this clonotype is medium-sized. The CDR3 nucleotides read TGTGCCAGCAGCTTAGGCCCCACCCAGGATGGCTATGAGCAGTTCTTC. It translates to CASSLGPTQDGYEQFF. The genes are TRBV7-6 and TRBJ2-1; D gene ambiguous. CDR3 length: 16 residues. Trimming left V 1 base short and J 8 bases short, with 18 bases between. Per germline, CDR1 SGHVS and CDR2 FNYEAQ.

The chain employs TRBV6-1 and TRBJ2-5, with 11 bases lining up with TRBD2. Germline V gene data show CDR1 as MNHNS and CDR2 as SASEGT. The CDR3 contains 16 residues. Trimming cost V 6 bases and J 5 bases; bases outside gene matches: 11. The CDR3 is CASSLGTSGGGETQYF. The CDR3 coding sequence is TGTGCCAGCAGCCTCGGGACTAGCGGAGGGGGGGAGACCCAGTACTTC.

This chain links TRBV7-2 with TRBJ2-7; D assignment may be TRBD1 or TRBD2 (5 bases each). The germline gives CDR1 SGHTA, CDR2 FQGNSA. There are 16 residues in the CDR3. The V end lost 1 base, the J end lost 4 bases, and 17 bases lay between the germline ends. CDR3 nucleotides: TGTGCCAGCAGCTTAGGTTTCCGGGACGCGCTTTACGAGCAGTACTTC. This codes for CASSLGFRDALYEQYF.

CDR3 protein: CANNAEGFQYF. CDR3 coding DNA: TGTGCCAACAACGCCGAGGGGTTTCAGTACTTC. The rearrangement links TRBV6-8 to TRBJ2-5, with D perhaps matching TRBD1 or TRBD2 (5 bases each). V was clipped by 10 bases and J by 11 bases, with 17 bases between them. The germline gives CDR1 MNHGY, CDR2 SAAAGT. The CDR3 spans 11 residues.

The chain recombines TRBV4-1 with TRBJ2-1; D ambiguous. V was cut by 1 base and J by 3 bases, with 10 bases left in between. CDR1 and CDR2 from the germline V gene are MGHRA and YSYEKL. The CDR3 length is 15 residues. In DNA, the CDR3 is TGCGCCAGCAGCCAAGTGGTTGGGCGCTACAATGAGCAGTTCTTC. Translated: CASSQVVGRYNEQFF.

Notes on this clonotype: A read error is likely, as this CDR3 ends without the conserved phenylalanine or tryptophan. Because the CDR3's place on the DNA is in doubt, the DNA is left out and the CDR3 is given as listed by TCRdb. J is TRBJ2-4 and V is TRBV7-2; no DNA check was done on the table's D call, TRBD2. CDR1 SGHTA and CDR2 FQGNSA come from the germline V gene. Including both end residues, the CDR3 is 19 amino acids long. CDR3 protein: CASSFAGTSGIVNEQYFGA.

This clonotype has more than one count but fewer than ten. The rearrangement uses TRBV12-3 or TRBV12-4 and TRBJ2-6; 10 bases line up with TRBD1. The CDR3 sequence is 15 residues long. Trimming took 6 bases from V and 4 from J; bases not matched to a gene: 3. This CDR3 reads CASRGQGRGANVLTF. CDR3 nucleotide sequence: TGTGCCAGCAGGGGACAGGGGAGGGGGGCCAACGTCCTGACTTTC.

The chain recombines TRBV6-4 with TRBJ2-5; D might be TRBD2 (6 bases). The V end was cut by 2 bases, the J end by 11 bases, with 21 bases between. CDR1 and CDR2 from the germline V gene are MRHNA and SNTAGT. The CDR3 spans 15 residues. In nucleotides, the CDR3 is TGTGCCAGCAGTGACGGGCGGGGTAGGTACAATGAGCAGTACTTC. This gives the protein CASSDGRGRYNEQYF.

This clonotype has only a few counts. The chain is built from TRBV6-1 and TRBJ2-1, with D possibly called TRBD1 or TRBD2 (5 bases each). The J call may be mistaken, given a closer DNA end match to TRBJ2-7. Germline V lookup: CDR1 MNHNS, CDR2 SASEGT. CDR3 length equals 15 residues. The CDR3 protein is CASSDRVEGLYEQYF. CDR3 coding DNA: TGTGCCAGCAGTGACCGGGTCGAGGGGCTCTACGAGCAGTACTTC.